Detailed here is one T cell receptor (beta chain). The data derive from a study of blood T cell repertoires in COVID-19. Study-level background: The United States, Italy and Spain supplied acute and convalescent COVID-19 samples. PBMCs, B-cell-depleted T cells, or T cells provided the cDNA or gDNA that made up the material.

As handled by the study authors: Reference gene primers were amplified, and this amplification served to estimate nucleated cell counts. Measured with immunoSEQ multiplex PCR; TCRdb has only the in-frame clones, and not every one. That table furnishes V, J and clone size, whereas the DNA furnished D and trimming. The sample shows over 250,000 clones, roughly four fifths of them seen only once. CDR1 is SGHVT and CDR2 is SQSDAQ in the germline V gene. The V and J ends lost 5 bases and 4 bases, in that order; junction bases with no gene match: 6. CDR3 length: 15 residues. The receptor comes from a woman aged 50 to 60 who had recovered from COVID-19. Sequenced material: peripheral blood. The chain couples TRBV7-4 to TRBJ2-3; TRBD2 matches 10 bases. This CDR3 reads CASSTLLAGSDTQYF. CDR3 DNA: TGTGCCAGCAGCACCCTACTAGCGGGGTCAGATACGCAGTATTTT.